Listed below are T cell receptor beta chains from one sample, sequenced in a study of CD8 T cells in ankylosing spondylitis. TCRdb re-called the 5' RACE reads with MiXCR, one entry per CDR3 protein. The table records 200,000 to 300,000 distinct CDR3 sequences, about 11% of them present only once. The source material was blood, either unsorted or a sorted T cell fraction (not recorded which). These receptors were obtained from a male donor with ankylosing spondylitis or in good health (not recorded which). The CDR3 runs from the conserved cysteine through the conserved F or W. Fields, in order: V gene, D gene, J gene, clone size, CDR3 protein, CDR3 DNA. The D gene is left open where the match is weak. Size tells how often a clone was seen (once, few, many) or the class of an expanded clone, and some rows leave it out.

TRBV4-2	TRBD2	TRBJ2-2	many	CASSREGSLAGMGTGELFF	TGTGCCAGCAGCCGAGAAGGGAGCCTAGCGGGAATGGGCACCGGGGAGCTGTTTTTT
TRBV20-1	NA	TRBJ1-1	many	CSARDNPNTEAFF	TGCAGTGCTAGAGATAACCCGAACACTGAAGCTTTCTTT
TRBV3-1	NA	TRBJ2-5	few	CASSLEVTQYF	TGTGCCAGCAGCCTCGAGGTGACCCAGTACTTC
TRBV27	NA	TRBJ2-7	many	CASSLSLFGIYEQYF	TGTGCCAGCAGTTTAAGCTTATTTGGGATCTACGAGCAGTACTTC
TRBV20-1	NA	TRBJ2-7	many	CSARGADRAYEQYF	TGCAGTGCTAGGGGAGCGGATCGGGCCTACGAGCAGTACTTC
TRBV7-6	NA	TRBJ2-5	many	CASSIQETQYF	TGTGCCAGCAGCATCCAAGAGACCCAGTACTTC
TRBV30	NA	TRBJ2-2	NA	CAWRRQTNTGELFF	TGTGCCTGGAGGCGCCAGACGAACACCGGGGAGCTGTTTTTT
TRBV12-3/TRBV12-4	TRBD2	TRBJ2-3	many	CASSLDLAGGTDTQYF	TGTGCCAGCAGTTTGGATCTAGCGGGAGGTACAGATACGCAGTATTTT
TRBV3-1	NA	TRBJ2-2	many	CASNKGGTGELFF	TGTGCCAGCAACAAAGGTGGGACCGGGGAGCTGTTTTTT
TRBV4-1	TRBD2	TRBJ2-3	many	CASSQDASGGLGDTQYF	TGCGCCAGCAGCCAAGACGCCAGCGGGGGCCTCGGAGATACGCAGTATTTT
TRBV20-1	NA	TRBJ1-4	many	CSARGLGLGGNEKLFF	TGCAGTGCTAGGGGTCTCGGGTTAGGCGGTAATGAAAAACTGTTTTTT
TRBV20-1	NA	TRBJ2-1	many	CSARDGRGPPHNEQFF	TGCAGTGCTAGAGATGGGCGGGGCCCGCCCCACAATGAGCAGTTCTTC
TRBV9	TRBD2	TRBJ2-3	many	CASSVGGTSRDTQYF	TGTGCCAGCAGCGTAGGTGGGACTAGCAGAGATACGCAGTATTTT
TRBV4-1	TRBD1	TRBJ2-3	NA	CASKQGVGTDTQYF	TGCGCCAGCAAACAGGGGGTAGGCACAGATACGCAGTATTTT
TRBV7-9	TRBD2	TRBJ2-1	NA	CASSLFLAGGHSNEQFF	TGTGCCAGCAGCTTGTTTTTAGCGGGAGGCCACTCGAATGAGCAGTTCTTC
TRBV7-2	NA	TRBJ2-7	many	CASSLEASSYEQYF	TGTGCCAGCAGCTTAGAGGCCAGTTCCTACGAGCAGTACTTC
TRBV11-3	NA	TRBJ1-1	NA	CANSPGQVVTEAFF	TGTGCCAACAGCCCGGGGCAGGTAGTGACTGAAGCTTTCTTT
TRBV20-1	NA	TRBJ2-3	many	CSARDGRGADTQYF	TGCAGTGCTAGAGATGGGAGGGGGGCTGATACGCAGTATTTT
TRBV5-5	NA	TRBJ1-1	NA	CASNSSTVGSTEAFF	TGTGCCAGCAACTCATCGACAGTCGGATCCACTGAAGCTTTCTTT
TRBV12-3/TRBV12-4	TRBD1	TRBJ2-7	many	CASSLAPWTGRYEQYF	TGTGCCAGCAGTTTAGCTCCCTGGACAGGTCGATACGAGCAGTACTTC
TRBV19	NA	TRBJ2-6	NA	CASSMGRSLESSGANVLTF	TGTGCCAGTAGTATGGGGAGGAGTTTGGAGAGCTCTGGGGCCAACGTCCTGACTTTC
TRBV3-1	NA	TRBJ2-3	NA	CASSQDPRGEDTQYF	TGTGCCAGCAGCCAAGATCCCCGCGGGGAAGATACGCAGTATTTT
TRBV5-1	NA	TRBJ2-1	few	CASSSDPRGQFF	TGCGCCAGCAGCTCCGATCCTAGGGGCCAGTTCTTC
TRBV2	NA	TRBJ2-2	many	CASGLGVTGELFF	TGTGCCAGCGGGCTAGGAGTAACCGGGGAGCTGTTTTTT
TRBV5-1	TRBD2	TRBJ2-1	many	CASSPGTNYNEQFF	TGCGCCAGCAGCCCCGGGACTAACTACAATGAGCAGTTCTTC
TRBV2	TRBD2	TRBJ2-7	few	CASSGTSGRSSYEQYF	TGTGCCAGCAGTGGGACTAGCGGGAGAAGCAGCTACGAGCAGTACTTC
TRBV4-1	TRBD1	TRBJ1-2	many	CASSSDRAGGYTF	TGCGCCAGCAGCTCTGACAGGGCGGGCGGCTACACCTTC
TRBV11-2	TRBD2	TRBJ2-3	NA	CASSTLAGGPYISTDTQYF	TGTGCCAGCAGCACCCTAGCGGGAGGGCCTTACATAAGCACAGATACGCAGTATTTT
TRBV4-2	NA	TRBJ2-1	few	CASSQGISSYNEQFF	TGTGCCAGCAGCCAGGGGATTAGCTCCTACAATGAGCAGTTCTTC
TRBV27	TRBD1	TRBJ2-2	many	CASSLVLRTGTAGELFF	TGTGCCAGCAGTTTAGTACTGAGGACAGGGACAGCCGGGGAGCTGTTTTTT
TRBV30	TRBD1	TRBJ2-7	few	CAWSGGQGVYEQYF	TGTGCCTGGAGTGGGGGACAGGGGGTCTACGAGCAGTACTTC
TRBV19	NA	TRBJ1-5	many	CASSIGAGVGQPQHF	TGTGCCAGTAGTATAGGGGCAGGGGTGGGGCAGCCCCAGCATTTT
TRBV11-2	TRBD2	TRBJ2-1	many	CASSLGLAGGKPFYNEQFF	TGTGCCAGCAGTCTGGGACTAGCGGGAGGAAAACCCTTTTACAATGAGCAGTTCTTC
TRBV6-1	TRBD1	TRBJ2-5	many	CASSEMGQGGETQYF	TGTGCCAGCAGTGAGATGGGACAGGGAGGAGAGACCCAGTACTTC
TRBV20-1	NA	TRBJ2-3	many	CSARVPYRGASSTDTQYF	TGCAGTGCTAGAGTCCCATATCGGGGGGCATCTAGCACAGATACGCAGTATTTT
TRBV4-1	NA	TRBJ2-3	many	CASSHPGTDTQYF	TGCGCCAGCAGCCATCCAGGGACAGATACGCAGTATTTT
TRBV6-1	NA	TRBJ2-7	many	CASARDGAYEQYF	TGTGCCAGCGCCCGGGACGGAGCCTACGAGCAGTACTTC
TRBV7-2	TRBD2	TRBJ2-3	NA	CASSLSSGNTDTQYF	TGTGCCAGCAGCTTGAGTAGCGGGAACACAGATACGCAGTATTTT
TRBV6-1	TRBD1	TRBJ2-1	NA	CASSRQGADEQFF	TGTGCCAGCAGTCGACAGGGAGCGGATGAGCAGTTCTTC
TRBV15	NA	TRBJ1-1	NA	CATSRDPGGTEAFF	TGTGCCACCAGCAGAGATCCGGGGGGCACTGAAGCTTTCTTT
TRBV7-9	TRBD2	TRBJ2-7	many	CASRRTSSYEQYF	TGTGCCAGCAGAAGGACTAGCTCCTACGAGCAGTACTTC
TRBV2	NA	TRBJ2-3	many	CASSESGEVARYF	TGTGCCAGCAGTGAATCGGGAGAGGTCGCCCGGTATTTT
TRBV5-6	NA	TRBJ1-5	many	CASSIEGRPQHF	TGTGCCAGCAGCATCGAGGGTAGGCCCCAGCATTTT
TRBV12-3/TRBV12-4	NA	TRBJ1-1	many	CASSSGEGLNTEAFF	TGTGCCAGCAGTTCAGGGGAGGGTCTGAACACTGAAGCTTTCTTT